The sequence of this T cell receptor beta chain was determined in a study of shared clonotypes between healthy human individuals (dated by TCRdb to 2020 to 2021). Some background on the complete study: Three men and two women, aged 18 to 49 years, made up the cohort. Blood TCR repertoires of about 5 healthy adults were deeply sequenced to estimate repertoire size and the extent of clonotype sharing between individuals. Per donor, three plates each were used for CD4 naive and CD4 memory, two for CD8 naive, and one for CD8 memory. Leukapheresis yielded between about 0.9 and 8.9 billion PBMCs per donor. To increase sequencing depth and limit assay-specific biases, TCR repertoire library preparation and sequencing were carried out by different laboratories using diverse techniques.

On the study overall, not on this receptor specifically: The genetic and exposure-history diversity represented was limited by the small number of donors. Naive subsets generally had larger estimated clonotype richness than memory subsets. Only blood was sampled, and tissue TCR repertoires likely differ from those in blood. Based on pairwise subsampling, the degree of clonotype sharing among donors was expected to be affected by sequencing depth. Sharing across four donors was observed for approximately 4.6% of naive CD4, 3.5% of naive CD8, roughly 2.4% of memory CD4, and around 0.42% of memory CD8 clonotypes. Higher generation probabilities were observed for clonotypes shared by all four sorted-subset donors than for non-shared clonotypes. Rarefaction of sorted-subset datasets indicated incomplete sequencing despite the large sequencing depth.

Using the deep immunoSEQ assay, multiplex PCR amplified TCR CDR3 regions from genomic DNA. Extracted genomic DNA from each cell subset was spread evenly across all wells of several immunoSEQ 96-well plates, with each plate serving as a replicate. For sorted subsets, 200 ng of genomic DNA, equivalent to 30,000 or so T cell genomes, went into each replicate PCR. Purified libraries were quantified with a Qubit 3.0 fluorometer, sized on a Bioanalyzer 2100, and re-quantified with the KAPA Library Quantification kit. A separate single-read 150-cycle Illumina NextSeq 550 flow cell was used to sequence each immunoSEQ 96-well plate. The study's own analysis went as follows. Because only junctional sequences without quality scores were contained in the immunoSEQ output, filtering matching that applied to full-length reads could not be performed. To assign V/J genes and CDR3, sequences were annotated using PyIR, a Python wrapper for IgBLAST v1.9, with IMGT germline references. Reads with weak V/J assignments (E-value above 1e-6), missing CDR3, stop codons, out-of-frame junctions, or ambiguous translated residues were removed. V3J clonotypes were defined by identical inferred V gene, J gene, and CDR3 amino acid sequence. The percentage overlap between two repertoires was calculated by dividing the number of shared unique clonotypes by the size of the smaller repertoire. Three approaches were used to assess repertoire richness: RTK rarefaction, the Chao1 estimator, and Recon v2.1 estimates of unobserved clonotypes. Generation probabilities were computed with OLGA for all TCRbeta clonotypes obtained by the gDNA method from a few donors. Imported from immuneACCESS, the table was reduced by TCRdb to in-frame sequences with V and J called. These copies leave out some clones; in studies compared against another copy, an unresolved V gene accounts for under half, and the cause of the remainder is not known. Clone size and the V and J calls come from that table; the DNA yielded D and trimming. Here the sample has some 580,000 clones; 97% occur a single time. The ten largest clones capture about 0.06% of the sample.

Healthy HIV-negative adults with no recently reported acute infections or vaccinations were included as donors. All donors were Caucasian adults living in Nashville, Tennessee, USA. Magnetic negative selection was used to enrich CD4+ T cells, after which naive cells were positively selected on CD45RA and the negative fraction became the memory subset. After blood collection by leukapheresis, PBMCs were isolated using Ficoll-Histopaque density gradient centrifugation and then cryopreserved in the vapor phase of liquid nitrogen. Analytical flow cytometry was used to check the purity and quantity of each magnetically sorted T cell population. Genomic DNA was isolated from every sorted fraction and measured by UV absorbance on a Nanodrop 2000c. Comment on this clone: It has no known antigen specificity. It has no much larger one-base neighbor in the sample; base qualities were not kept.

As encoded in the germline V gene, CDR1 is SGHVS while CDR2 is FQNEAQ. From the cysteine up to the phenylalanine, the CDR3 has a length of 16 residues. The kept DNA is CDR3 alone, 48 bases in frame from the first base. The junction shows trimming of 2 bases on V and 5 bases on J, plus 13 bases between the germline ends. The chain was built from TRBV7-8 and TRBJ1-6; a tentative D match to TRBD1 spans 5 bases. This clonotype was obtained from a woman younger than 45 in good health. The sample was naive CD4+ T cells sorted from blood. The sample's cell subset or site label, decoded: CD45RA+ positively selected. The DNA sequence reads TGTGCCAGCAGCTTAATGGCGGGGCGAAATAATTCACCCCTCCACTTT. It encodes CASSLMAGRNNSPLHF.